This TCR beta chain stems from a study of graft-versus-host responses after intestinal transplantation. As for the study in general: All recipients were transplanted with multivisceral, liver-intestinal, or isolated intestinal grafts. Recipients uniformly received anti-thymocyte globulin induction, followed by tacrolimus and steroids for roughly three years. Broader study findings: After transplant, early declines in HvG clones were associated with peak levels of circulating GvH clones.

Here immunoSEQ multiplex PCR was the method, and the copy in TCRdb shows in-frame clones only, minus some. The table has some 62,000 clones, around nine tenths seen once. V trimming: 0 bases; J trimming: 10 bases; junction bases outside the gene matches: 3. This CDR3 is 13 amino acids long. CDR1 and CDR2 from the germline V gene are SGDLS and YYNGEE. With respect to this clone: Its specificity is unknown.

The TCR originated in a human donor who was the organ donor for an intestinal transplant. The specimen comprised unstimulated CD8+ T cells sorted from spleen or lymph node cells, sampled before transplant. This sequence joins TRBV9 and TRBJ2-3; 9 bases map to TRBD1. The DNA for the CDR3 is TGTGCCAGCAGCGTAGGAGGGGACAGGGCGCAGTATTTT. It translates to CASSVGGDRAQYF.